These 25 T cell receptor beta chains came from one sample sequenced in a study of CD8+ T cells in alopecia areata. cDNA serving as the sequencing template came from extracted, reverse transcribed RNA. Clones were sequenced by immunoSEQ multiplex PCR, and TCRdb holds only the in-frame ones, with some missing. Of about 150,000 clones detected, around half appear once; the ten largest clones hold just under 20%. Sequencing used CD8+ T cells sorted from blood, obtained at week 0. The receptors stem from a human donor with alopecia areata.

Regarding this clone: Other nucleotide sequences in the sample specify the same CDR3. The chain carries TRBV13 and TRBJ1-1; D gene uncertain. Trimming stripped 1 base from V and 1 base from J, with 4 bases between. This CDR3 comprises 13 residues. The germline V gene encodes CDR1 PRHDT and CDR2 FYEKMQ (reference sequence). The CDR3 DNA reads as TGTGCCAGCAGCTTAGCCGAGAACACTGAAGCTTTCTTT. It yields the protein CASSLAENTEAFF.

This clone turned up a few times. V gene TRBV4-1 combines with J gene TRBJ2-5; TRBD1 agrees at 7 bases. V dropped 0 bases and J dropped 6; count of bases not matched to a gene: 10. Germline CDR1 MGHRA, CDR2 YSYEKL. CDR3 size: 16 residues. The CDR3 region is CASSQDLATGWKTQYF. The CDR3 nucleotides read TGCGCCAGCAGCCAAGATCTTGCGACAGGGTGGAAGACCCAGTACTTC.

In its sample, this clone was seen a few times. This sequence joins TRBV30 and TRBJ2-1; 8 nucleotides match TRBD2. Germline-derived CDR1 and CDR2 are GTSNPN and SVGIG (reference sequence). The CDR3 contains 15 residues. V gave up 4 bases and J gave up 9 bases; unmatched junction bases: 14. CDR3 nucleotides: TGTGCCTGGATCAAAGCCGGACTAGCCGGATGTGAGCAGTTCTTC. Translation: CAWIKAGLAGCEQFF. Looking up the rest from reference TRBV30 and TRBJ2-1 gives the full variable domain: SQTIHQWPATLVQPVGSPLSLECTVEGTSNPNLYWYRQAAGRGLQLLFYSVGIGQISSEVPQNLSASRPQDRQFILSSKKLLLSDSGFYLCAWIKAGLAGCEQFFGPGTRLTVL.

This clone was picked up one time. J is TRBJ2-3 and V is TRBV11-2, with no clear D. The CDR3 covers 16 residues. Trimming left V 5 bases short and J 0 bases short, with 15 bases between. CDR1 SGHAT and CDR2 FQNNGV come from the germline V gene. Here the CDR3 reads CASSLYGRSSTDTQYF. CDR3 sequence (DNA): TGTGCCAGCAGCCTCTATGGGCGCTCTAGCACAGATACGCAGTATTTT.

The chain recombines TRBV4-3 with TRBJ1-2; the match to TRBD1 covers 7 bases. CDR1 and CDR2 from the germline V gene are LGHNA and YSLEER. Losses at the gene ends were 0 bases for V and 4 bases for J; bases not matched to a gene: 11. CDR3 size: 17 residues. The CDR3 loop is CASSQDRQGGGLYGYTF. The CDR3 nucleotides are TGCGCCAGCAGCCAAGATAGACAGGGAGGGGGGCTCTATGGCTACACCTTC.

The genes are TRBV7-2 and TRBJ1-1, with D hard to call. Germline-derived CDR1 and CDR2 are SGHTA and FQGNSA. The CDR3 sequence is 17 residues long. V lost 1 base and J lost 3, with 18 bases in between. The CDR3 here is CASSLVGRHGVYTEAFF. In nucleotides, the CDR3 is TGTGCCAGCAGCTTAGTAGGCAGGCATGGGGTTTACACTGAAGCTTTCTTT.

This clone was recorded a few times. The V and J genes are TRBV4-1 and TRBJ1-1; D is unclear. The CDR3 length is 14 residues. CDR1 MGHRA and CDR2 YSYEKL come from the germline V gene. V gave up 0 bases and J gave up 3 bases, with 8 bases separating them. DNA for the CDR3: TGCGCCAGCAGCCAAGACAGGACTGACACTGAAGCTTTCTTT. It encodes CASSQDRTDTEAFF.

This clone turned up a few times. The same CDR3 arises from other DNA sequences in this sample as well. This rearrangement joins TRBV29-1 to TRBJ2-1; D not certain. Germline V lookup: CDR1 SQVTM, CDR2 ANQGSEA. CDR3 length equals 11 residues. The germline V and J ends were trimmed by 6 bases and 5 bases, with 8 bases remaining between them. In nucleotides, the CDR3 is TGCAGCGTGCTCGAAAACAATGAGCAGTTCTTC. This encodes CSVLENNEQFF.

DNA of the CDR3: TGTGCCAGCAACCGGGTCGGGAGGGGGCAAGAGACCCAGTACTTC. It specifies CASNRVGRGQETQYF. This chain links TRBV27 with TRBJ2-5; 8 nucleotides align to TRBD2. Germline V gene lookup returns CDR1 MNHEY and CDR2 SMNVEV (reference sequence). The CDR3 consists of 15 residues. V shed 7 bases, J shed 2 bases, and the junction held 9 bases outside the gene matches.

The chain joins TRBV6-5 to TRBJ1-6, with unresolved D. Germline values: CDR1 MNHEY, CDR2 SVGAGI. The V end lost 7 bases, the J end lost 4 bases, and 14 bases lay between the germline ends. This CDR3 contains 15 residues. The CDR3 sequence: CASIDKSTYNSPLHF. In nucleotides, the CDR3 is TGTGCCAGCATCGACAAATCGACTTATAATTCACCCCTCCACTTT.

This sequence joins TRBV27 and TRBJ1-2; D gene uncertain. Germline CDR1 MNHEY, CDR2 SMNVEV (reference sequence). This CDR3 spans 13 amino acids. Trimming pared 3 bases from V and 4 bases from J, leaving 9 bases between. The CDR3 reads CASSLTPTYGYTF. CDR3 sequence (DNA): TGTGCCAGCAGTTTGACACCCACCTATGGCTACACCTTC.

J is TRBJ2-3 and V is TRBV5-6; possibly TRBD2 for D (5 bases). V was cut by 2 bases and J by 6 bases, with 10 bases left in between. This CDR3 region has 13 residues. The germline CDR1 and CDR2 sequences are SGHDT and YYEEEE. The CDR3 DNA reads as TGTGCCAGCAGCTTTGGAGGCCCCGATACGCAGTATTTT. Amino acids: CASSFGGPDTQYF.

This rearrangement joins TRBV6-1 to TRBJ1-1, with no clear D. Trimming cost V 7 bases and J 1 base, with 7 bases left between them. Looked up from germline, CDR1 is MNHNS and CDR2 is SASEGT. The CDR3 sequence is 12 residues long. DNA of the CDR3: TGTGCCAGCAATCAAGGGAACACTGAAGCTTTCTTT. As protein: CASNQGNTEAFF.

This clone was seen a handful of times. This sequence joins TRBV27 and TRBJ1-4; D remains unclear. CDR1 is MNHEY and CDR2 is SMNVEV in the germline V gene (reference sequence). V lost 6 bases and J lost 7, with 6 bases in between. This CDR3 comprises 11 residues. DNA for the CDR3: TGTGCCAGCAGGGATGGTGAAAAACTGTTTTTT. Its translation: CASRDGEKLFF.

V gene TRBV7-2 combines with J gene TRBJ1-1, with D possibly being TRBD1 (5 bases). This CDR3 is 14 amino acids long. Trimming pared 3 bases from V and 6 bases from J, leaving 14 bases between. Germline-derived CDR1 and CDR2 are SGHTA and FQGNSA. The CDR3 sequence is CASSFFDSGAEAFF. The CDR3 bases are TGTGCCAGCAGCTTCTTCGACAGTGGCGCTGAAGCTTTCTTT.

The chain has TRBV9 and TRBJ1-1, with TRBD1 matching 8 bases. Germline V gene lookup returns CDR1 SGDLS and CDR2 YYNGEE. V lost 3 bases to trimming and J lost 2 bases; unmatched junction nucleotides: 12. The CDR3 consists of 17 residues. The CDR3 DNA is TGTGCCAGCAGCGGCGGGACCTCAGGGGGCGGAAACACTGAAGCTTTCTTT. It is translated as CASSGGTSGGGNTEAFF. Full variable domain (outside the CDR3, taken from reference TRBV9 and TRBJ1-1): DSGVTQTPKHLITATGQRVTLRCSPRSGDLSVYWYQQSLDQGLQFLIQYYNGEERAKGNILERFSAQQFPDLHSELNLSSLELGDSALYFCASSGGTSGGGNTEAFFGQGTRLTVV.

The chain carries TRBV23-1 and TRBJ2-7; 9 nucleotides line up with TRBD1. TRBV23-1 is treated as an ORF (open reading frame) with a function not yet certain. The CDR3 totals 14 residues. Trimming took 3 bases from V and 4 from J; bases not matched to a gene: 4. The CDR3 protein is CASSQGTGIYEQYF. The CDR3 DNA follows: TGCGCCAGCAGTCAGGGGACAGGGATTTACGAGCAGTACTTC.

This clone was observed a few times. Here the CDR3 DNA reads TGTGCCACCAGCAGAGGGTCAGGGGAATTTAATTCACCCCTCCACTTT. Translated, it gives CATSRGSGEFNSPLHF. The chain recombines TRBV15 with TRBJ1-6; possibly TRBD1 for D (6 bases). CDR3 length: 16 amino acids. V lost 1 base, J lost 6 bases, and 13 bases lay in between. Per the germline V gene, CDR1 is LNHNV and CDR2 is YYDKDF (reference sequence).

The rearrangement links TRBV4-3 to TRBJ2-1, with 7 bases identical to TRBD2. Germline V gives CDR1 LGHNA, CDR2 YSLEER. The CDR3 sequence is 16 residues long. The J segment lost 8 bases and the V segment lost 5 bases, leaving 15 bases of the junction unmatched. The CDR3 region is CASSETRGGANDEQFF. CDR3 DNA: TGCGCCAGCAGCGAAACGAGGGGAGGGGCAAACGATGAGCAGTTCTTC.

The rearrangement joins TRBV7-9 to TRBJ2-7; TRBD2 matches 12 bases. With V trimmed by 5 bases and J by 1 base, 3 bases remained unmatched. Germline V gives CDR1 SEHNR, CDR2 FQNEAQ (reference sequence). CDR3 length: 15 amino acids. CDR3 nucleotide sequence: TGTGCCAGCAGCGCCGGACTAGCGGGGTCCTACGAGCAGTACTTC. Translation: CASSAGLAGSYEQYF.

The chain links TRBV5-1 to TRBJ2-7; TRBD1 matches at 9 bases. Losses at the gene ends were 3 bases for V and 2 bases for J; bases not matched to a gene: 3. Germline CDR1 and CDR2: SGHRS and YFSETQ. The CDR3 runs 14 residues. CDR3 nucleotide sequence: TGCGCCAGCAGCTACAGACAGGGGGCCTACGAGCAGTACTTC. Translation gives CASSYRQGAYEQYF. The complete variable domain, with remaining parts taken from reference TRBV5-1 and TRBJ2-7, reads KAGVTQTPRYLIKTRGQQVTLSCSPISGHRSVSWYQQTPGQGLQFLFEYFSETQRNKGNFPGRFSGRQFSNSRSEMNVSTLELGDSALYLCASSYRQGAYEQYFGPGTRLTVT.

The J gene is TRBJ2-5, the V gene TRBV28, with D perhaps being TRBD1 or TRBD2 (5 bases each). Deletions cut 4 bases from V and 5 bases from J, with 14 bases between. The CDR3 is made up of 14 amino acids. Per the germline V gene, CDR1 is MDHEN and CDR2 is SYDVKM. CDR3 in amino acids: CASSSEGPVETQYF. The CDR3, as DNA: TGTGCCAGCAGTTCAGAGGGACCTGTGGAGACCCAGTACTTC.

This chain links TRBV13 with TRBJ1-1; 7 bases match TRBD1. The CDR3 totals 14 residues. The germline CDR1 and CDR2 sequences are PRHDT and FYEKMQ (reference sequence). J lost 2 bases, V lost 5 bases, and 5 bases had no gene match. CDR3 region: CASSLRDSNTEAFF. The CDR3 nucleotides are TGTGCCAGCAGCCTCCGGGACAGTAACACTGAAGCTTTCTTT.

Only one count was recorded for this clone. The rearrangement joins TRBV25-1 to TRBJ1-2; TRBD1 matches 7 bases. The germline V gene has CDR1 MGHDK and CDR2 SYGVNS. There are 14 residues in the CDR3. V shed 11 bases, J shed 6 bases, and the junction held 15 bases outside the gene matches. CDR3 sequence (DNA): TGTGCCTTGACAGGGAAAGGGGCCAGCGATGGCTACACCTTC. Translation gives CALTGKGASDGYTF.

DNA for the CDR3: TGTGCCTGGAACAGTGTGGAGGGCTCCATTTGGGGCTACACCTTC. It encodes CAWNSVEGSIWGYTF. The rearrangement links TRBV30 to TRBJ1-2; D remains ambiguous. CDR3 length: 15 amino acids. Trimming took off 4 bases at V and 8 bases at J, with 23 bases between the two ends. Germline lookup yields CDR1 GTSNPN and CDR2 SVGIG (reference sequence).